This T cell receptor beta chain is drawn from a study of tumor-infiltrating lymphocytes in primary liver carcinoma. The overall study: Both sexes were represented among patients, who were 30 to 69 years old. Between about 4.2 and 11 cm across, the tumors were all of stage T1-T3 N0M0. Regardless of tissue type, samples showed similar yields of roughly 3.65 to 8 million productive TCRbeta reads.

Study-wide points: Tumor-adjacent and tumor-blood pairs shared less of their repertoires than tumor region pairs shared.

By share, this clonotype ranks as medium-sized. Its antigen remains unknown. A primer matching the constant region was used to make TCR beta cDNA from 500 to 650 ng of total RNA. Generation of the TCR beta libraries relied on three nested multiplex PCR rounds using slightly modified ARM-PCR. The opening two PCR rounds, around 11 cycles each, paired TRBV1-TRBV30 forward primers with a C-beta reverse primer. TCRdb recomputed calls from the multiplex PCR reads with MiXCR, one row per CDR3 protein. The sample carries approximately 74,000 distinct CDR3 sequences, about two thirds recorded once. The germline V gene has CDR1 SGHAT and CDR2 FQNNGV. This CDR3 is 15 amino acids long. V lost 2 bases and J 1 base, leaving 8 bases between the germline ends. DNA and RNA were both co-extracted from 20-30 mg of bulk tissue that had not been sorted.

The chain recombines TRBV11-2 with TRBJ2-2, with D perhaps being TRBD1 or TRBD2 (5 bases each). The receptor was isolated from a woman between 55 and 75 years old with primary liver carcinoma and hepatitis B virus infection. The source material was liver tumor tissue from sampling region 4. Subset indicated: tumor region T4, right-lateral pole. This chain's CDR3 is CASSLFGGNTGELFF. CDR3 coding DNA: TGTGCCAGCAGCTTATTTGGGGGGAACACCGGGGAGCTGTTTTTT.